One sample yielded the 10 T cell receptor beta chains listed below, sequenced in a study of OX40 agonist ivuxolimab in advanced cancers. Repertoires were generated with immunoSEQ multiplex PCR, while TCRdb's copy carries only in-frame clones and drops some. The sample has tens of thousands of clones, about 85% seen once; the top ten hold roughly 1.3%. This specimen was CD4+ or CD8+ T cells sorted from blood, taken in a trial of the OX40 agonist ivuxolimab. These receptors were obtained from an adult with an advanced solid tumor such as melanoma, head and neck, liver or kidney cancer.

This clone appeared once. V and J are TRBV11-2 and TRBJ1-1; D perhaps matches TRBD1 (5 bases). V was pared by 3 bases and J by 4 bases, with 18 bases between. There are 16 residues in the CDR3. CDR1 is SGHAT, CDR2 FQNNGV, per germline. In DNA, the CDR3 is TGTGCCAGCAGCTTTTTTACCCCAGGGCGTGTCACTGAAGCTTTCTTT. Translated: CASSFFTPGRVTEAFF. The variable domain in full, with the rest retrieved from reference TRBV11-2 and TRBJ1-1, is EAGVAQSPRYKIIEKRQSVAFWCNPISGHATLYWYQQILGQGPKLLIQFQNNGVVDDSQLPKDRFSAERLKGVDSTLKIQPAKLEDSAVYLCASSFFTPGRVTEAFFGQGTRLTVV.

This clone was seen just once. The V call is TRBV9, the J call TRBJ1-6; 7 positions agree with TRBD1. This CDR3 has 15 amino acids. V was clipped by 3 bases and J by 10 bases; unmatched bases: 10. CDR1 is SGDLS, CDR2 YYNGEE, per germline. Here the CDR3 reads CASSEGTEPSSPLHF. The CDR3 region has the DNA TGTGCCAGCAGCGAGGGGACAGAACCTTCCTCACCCCTCCACTTT.

This clone was counted ten times or more. The chain has TRBV11-2 and TRBJ2-7, with a tentative D call TRBD1 (6 bases). In germline, CDR1 is SGHAT, CDR2 FQNNGV. Trimming took 5 bases from V and 4 from J, leaving 12 bases between them. The CDR3 has 13 residues. The DNA for the CDR3 is TGTGCCAGCAGCCTTTACAGGGAATACGAGCAGTACTTC. It codes for CASSLYREYEQYF.

This chain joins TRBV5-1 and TRBJ1-1, with unresolved D. Germline values: CDR1 SGHRS, CDR2 YFSETQ. Between the trimmed V and J ends, which lost 7 bases and 1 base, there was a span of 14 bases. The CDR3 contains 14 residues. This chain's CDR3 is CASSREGGNTEAFF. For the CDR3, the DNA is TGCGCCAGCTCCCGGGAGGGAGGGAACACTGAAGCTTTCTTT.

In this sample, this clone turned up once. The chain joins TRBV25-1 to TRBJ2-5; 7 bases match TRBD1. Per germline, CDR1 MGHDK and CDR2 SYGVNS. The CDR3 consists of 15 residues. V gave up 3 bases and J gave up 5 bases; unmatched junction bases: 9. DNA of the CDR3: TGTGCCAGCAGTGACCTACAGGGGTTTATGGAGACCCAGTACTTC. Translation gives CASSDLQGFMETQYF.

V and J are TRBV18 and TRBJ2-7; D gene uncertain. Trimming stripped 1 base from V and 2 bases from J, with 9 bases between. CDR3 length equals 14 residues. Germline loops: CDR1 KGHSH, CDR2 LQKENI. The CDR3 here is CASSPLGIPYEQYF. Written as DNA, the CDR3 is TGTGCCAGCTCACCACTGGGGATCCCCTACGAGCAGTACTTC.

This clone was recorded only once. This chain links TRBV10-3 with TRBJ1-1, with unresolved D. Germline CDR1 is ENHRY and CDR2 is SYGVKD. The CDR3 contains 14 residues. Trimming stripped 6 bases from V and 7 bases from J, with 18 bases between. CDR3 region: CAISQLGLTSEAFF. The CDR3, as DNA: TGTGCCATCAGCCAACTAGGACTAACGAGTGAAGCTTTCTTT.

V gene TRBV19 combines with J gene TRBJ1-2; tentatively, D is TRBD1 (5 bases). Germline values: CDR1 LNHDA, CDR2 SQIVND (reference sequence). V was shortened by 3 bases and J by 4 bases, with 9 bases between the two germline ends. The CDR3 runs to 13 residues. The CDR3 DNA is TGTGCCAGTAGTATTATCGGGGCCTATGGCTACACCTTC. Protein sequence: CASSIIGAYGYTF.

This sequence joins TRBV19 and TRBJ1-2, with TRBD1 as a possible D gene (5 bases). Trimming left V 3 bases short and J 2 bases short, with 13 bases between. Germline CDR1 LNHDA, CDR2 SQIVND (reference sequence). The CDR3 is 15 amino acids. The CDR3 protein is CASSIWGLLNYGYTF. The DNA of the CDR3 is TGTGCCAGTAGTATTTGGGGACTGTTGAACTATGGCTACACCTTC.

This clone is classed as medium-sized (0.01 to 0.1%). This sequence joins TRBV5-1 and TRBJ1-2; tentatively, D is TRBD1 (6 bases). CDR3 length: 13 residues. Germline CDR1 SGHRS, CDR2 YFSETQ. The V end lost 4 bases, the J end lost 4 bases, and 11 bases lay between the germline ends. This chain's CDR3 is CASSLDSPYGYTF. DNA of the CDR3: TGCGCCAGCAGCCTGGACAGTCCCTATGGCTACACCTTC.